This entry lists 6 T cell receptor beta chains sequenced from one sample in a study of blood T cell repertoires in COVID-19. Clones were sequenced by immunoSEQ multiplex PCR, and TCRdb holds only the in-frame ones, with some missing. The sample yields approximately 80,000 clones, 88% seen once. Sequences were obtained from peripheral blood. These receptors all stem from a woman older than 75 with acute or convalescent COVID-19.

The rearrangement links TRBV24-1 to TRBJ2-2; TRBD1 agrees at 8 bases. Unmatched junction bases numbered 5, after V lost 9 bases and J lost 6 bases. The CDR3 extends over 13 amino acids. Germline V CDR1 and CDR2: KGHDR, SFDVKD. CDR3 amino acids: CATSGGQAGELFF. As DNA, the CDR3 is TGTGCCACCTCCGGGGGACAGGCCGGGGAGCTGTTTTTT.

The gene calls are TRBV6-5 and TRBJ2-5; 9 bases are a match to TRBD1. This CDR3 contains 16 residues. Trimming at V came to 0 bases and at J to 5 bases, leaving 7 bases not matched to a gene. Germline V lookup: CDR1 MNHEY, CDR2 SVGAGI. The CDR3 bases are TGTGCCAGCAGTTACTCGTCTGGACAGGGGATGGAGACCCAGTACTTC. It specifies CASSYSSGQGMETQYF.

The J gene is TRBJ2-2, the V gene TRBV7-2, with TRBD1 identical over 10 bases. CDR3 length: 15 residues. Per the germline V gene, CDR1 is SGHTA and CDR2 is FQGNSA. Trimming cost V 5 bases and J 6 bases; bases outside gene matches: 6. CDR3 coding DNA: TGTGCCAGCAGCCTAAAGGGGACAGGGGCCGGGGAGCTGTTTTTT. It encodes CASSLKGTGAGELFF.

The chain is built from TRBV7-8 and TRBJ1-1, with D perhaps TRBD1 (5 bases). Between the trimmed V and J ends, which lost 5 bases and 2 bases, there was a span of 15 bases. Germline V gene data show CDR1 as SGHVS and CDR2 as FQNEAQ. The length of the CDR3 is 15 residues. CDR3 bases: TGTGCCAGCAGCCCAAAGGCAGGGTTTAACACTGAAGCTTTCTTT. Its translation is CASSPKAGFNTEAFF. The whole variable domain, filled in from reference TRBV7-8 and TRBJ1-1, reads GAGVSQSPRYKVAKRGQDVALRCDPISGHVSLFWYQQALGQGPEFLTYFQNEAQLDKSGLPSDRFFAERPEGSVSTLKIQRTQQEDSAVYLCASSPKAGFNTEAFFGQGTRLTVV.

This clone was counted a few times. The gene calls are TRBV18 and TRBJ1-1; 11 nucleotides line up with TRBD1. The CDR3 loop spans 15 amino acids. Losses at the gene ends were 3 bases for V and 3 bases for J; bases not matched to a gene: 3. Germline CDR1 KGHSH, CDR2 LQKENI. The CDR3 DNA reads TGTGCCAGCTCACCGCGGGGACAGGGGGACACTGAAGCTTTCTTT. The encoded protein is CASSPRGQGDTEAFF.

Turning to this clone: The same CDR3 also results from other DNA sequences found in this sample. The rearrangement joins TRBV4-3 to TRBJ1-2, with 9 positions matching TRBD1. V trimming: 3 bases; J trimming: 4 bases; junction bases outside the gene matches: 6. The V gene's germline CDR1 is LGHNA and CDR2 YSLEER. The CDR3 consists of 15 residues. The CDR3: CASSQDRGIGYGYTF. CDR3 in DNA: TGCGCCAGCAGCCAGGACAGGGGCATAGGCTATGGCTACACCTTC.